The 9 T cell receptor beta chains presented below share a single source sample, sequenced in a study of Ad26.COV2.S vaccination and SARS-CoV-2 variants. Using immunoSEQ multiplex PCR, the repertoire was profiled, and TCRdb retains in-frame clones only, with some absent. The table has 380,000 or so clones, about four fifths seen once; the top ten hold about 7.4%. Treatment defined: roughly 19 received Ad26.COV2.S at low or high dose, single or two shots; roughly five received placebo; per-sample allocation not given. Repertoires come from day 63 after the first vaccine or placebo injection. The starting material was peripheral blood, obtained in a trial of Ad26.COV2.S vaccine versus placebo. These receptor sequences come from a person between 18 and 59 years old who received the Ad26.COV2.S COVID-19 vaccine or a placebo.

The chain employs TRBV4-3 and TRBJ2-5, with D unclear. Between the trimmed V and J ends, which lost 1 base and 4 bases, there was a span of 10 bases. CDR3 length equals 14 residues. CDR1 and CDR2 from the germline V gene are LGHNA and YSLEER. CDR3 residues: CASSQAAVGETQYF. DNA for the CDR3: TGCGCCAGCAGCCAAGCTGCCGTCGGAGAGACCCAGTACTTC.

This chain links TRBV18 with TRBJ2-2, with D maybe TRBD1 (5 bases). The CDR3 contains 13 residues. Deletions cut 5 bases from V and 6 bases from J, with 10 bases between. Per germline, CDR1 KGHSH and CDR2 LQKENI. CDR3 nucleotide sequence: TGTGCCAGCTCATTACAGGCTCCCGGGGAGCTGTTTTTT. This translates into CASSLQAPGELFF.

This chain joins TRBV5-6 and TRBJ2-1; 7 nucleotides line up with TRBD2. The junction had 7 bases not matched to a gene; V was cut back by 1 base and J by 6 bases. Germline values: CDR1 SGHDT, CDR2 YYEEEE. There are 15 residues in the CDR3. The CDR3, as DNA: TGTGCCAGCAGCTTGTTTGGGGGGGACGGCAATGAGCAGTTCTTC. Protein product: CASSLFGGDGNEQFF. The full variable domain, in which reference TRBV5-6 and TRBJ2-1 provide the parts outside the CDR3, is DAGVTQSPTHLIKTRGQQVTLRCSPKSGHDTVSWYQQALGQGPQFIFQYYEEEERQRGNFPDRFSGHQFPNYSSELNVNALLLGDSALYLCASSLFGGDGNEQFFGPGTRLTVL.

The gene calls are TRBV19 and TRBJ2-7; TRBD2 aligns across 7 bases. The junction had 12 bases not matched to a gene; V was cut back by 5 bases and J by 5 bases. Germline CDR1 is LNHDA and CDR2 is SQIVND (reference sequence). This CDR3 is built from 15 residues. The DNA for the CDR3 is TGTGCCAGTAGTCCCACGGGGGAGGGGTACAACGAGCAGTACTTC. Its protein product is CASSPTGEGYNEQYF.

The rearrangement uses TRBV11-2 and TRBJ1-2; 8 bases are shared with TRBD1. The CDR3 spans 16 residues. J lost 7 bases, V lost 4 bases, and 14 bases had no gene match. Germline V CDR1 and CDR2: SGHAT, FQNNGV. CDR3 sequence (DNA): TGTGCCAGCAGCTCACCCTCCGAGACAGGGGCGTTTGGCTACACCTTC. Residues: CASSSPSETGAFGYTF.

The J gene is TRBJ2-1, the V gene TRBV4-2; 9 bases are a match to TRBD2. V was pared by 4 bases and J by 3 bases, with 4 bases of the junction left unmatched. CDR1 and CDR2 (germline): LGHNA, YNFKEQ. CDR3 size: 15 residues. The CDR3 loop reads CASSPASGVYNEQFF. The CDR3, as DNA: TGTGCCAGCAGCCCGGCTAGCGGGGTCTACAATGAGCAGTTCTTC.

The V gene is TRBV6-5, the J gene TRBJ2-7; 12 bases fit TRBD2. The CDR3 runs 14 residues. CDR1 MNHEY and CDR2 SVGAGI come from the germline V gene. The junction had 6 bases not matched to a gene; V was cut back by 6 bases and J by 6 bases. The CDR3 region has the DNA TGTGCCAGCAGGGTACTAGCGGGAGGATTCGAGCAGTACTTC. Translation gives CASRVLAGGFEQYF.

The chain employs TRBV19 and TRBJ2-3; D is unresolved. Looked up from germline, CDR1 is LNHDA and CDR2 is SQIVND (reference sequence). The CDR3 runs to 15 residues. The germline V and J ends were trimmed by 2 bases and 6 bases, with 15 bases remaining between them. This CDR3 reads CASSIPRQAVDTQYF. The CDR3 bases are TGTGCCAGTAGTATACCCCGGCAGGCAGTGGATACGCAGTATTTT.

Only a few counts were recorded for this clone. The chain joins TRBV19 to TRBJ2-2, with D hard to call. V shed 8 bases and J shed 0 bases, with 13 bases lying between them. Germline CDR1 is LNHDA and CDR2 is SQIVND (reference sequence). The CDR3 is 15 amino acids. The CDR3 spells CASCFLGTNTGELFF. CDR3 in DNA: TGTGCCAGTTGCTTTTTAGGAACGAACACCGGGGAGCTGTTTTTT.